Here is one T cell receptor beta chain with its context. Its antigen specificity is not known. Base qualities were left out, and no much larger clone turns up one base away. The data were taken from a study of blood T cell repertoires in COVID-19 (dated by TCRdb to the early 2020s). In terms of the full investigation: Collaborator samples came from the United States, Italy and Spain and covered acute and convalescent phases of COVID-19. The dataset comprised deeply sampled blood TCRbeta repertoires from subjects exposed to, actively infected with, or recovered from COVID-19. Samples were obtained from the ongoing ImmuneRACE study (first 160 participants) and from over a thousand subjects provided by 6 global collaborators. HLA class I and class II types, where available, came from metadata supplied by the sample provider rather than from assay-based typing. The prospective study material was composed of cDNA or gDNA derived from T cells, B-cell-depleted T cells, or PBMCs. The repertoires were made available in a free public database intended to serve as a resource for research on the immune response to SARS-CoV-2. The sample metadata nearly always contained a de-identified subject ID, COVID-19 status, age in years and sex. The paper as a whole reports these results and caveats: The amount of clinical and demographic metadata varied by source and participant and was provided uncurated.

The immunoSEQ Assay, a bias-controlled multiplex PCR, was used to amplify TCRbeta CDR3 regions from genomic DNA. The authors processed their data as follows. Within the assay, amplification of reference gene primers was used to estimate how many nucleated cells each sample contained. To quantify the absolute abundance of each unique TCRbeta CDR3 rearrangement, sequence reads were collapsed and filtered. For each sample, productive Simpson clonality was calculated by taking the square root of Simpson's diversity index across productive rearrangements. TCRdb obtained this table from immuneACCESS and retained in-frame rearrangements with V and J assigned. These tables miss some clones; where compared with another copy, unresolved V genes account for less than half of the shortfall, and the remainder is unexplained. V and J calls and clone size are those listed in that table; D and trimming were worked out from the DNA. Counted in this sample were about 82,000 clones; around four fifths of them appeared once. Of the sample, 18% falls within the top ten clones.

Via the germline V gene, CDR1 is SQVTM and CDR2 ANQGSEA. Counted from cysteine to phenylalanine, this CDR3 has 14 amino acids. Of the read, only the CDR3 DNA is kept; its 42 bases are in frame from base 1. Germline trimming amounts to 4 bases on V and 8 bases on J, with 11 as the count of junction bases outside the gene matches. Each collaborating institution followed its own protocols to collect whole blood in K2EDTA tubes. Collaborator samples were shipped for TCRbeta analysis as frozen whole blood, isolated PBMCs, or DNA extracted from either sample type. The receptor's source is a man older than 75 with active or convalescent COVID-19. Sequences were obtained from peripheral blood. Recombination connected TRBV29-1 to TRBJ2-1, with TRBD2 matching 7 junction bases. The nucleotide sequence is TGCAGCGTTGGGGAGCGGCGGGAGCCCTATGAGCAGTTCTTC. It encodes CSVGERREPYEQFF.